One T cell receptor (beta chain) is described in this entry. Its antigen is undetermined. PCR amplification relied on 60 Vbeta primers (plus 13 Jbeta primers). Data came from immunoSEQ multiplex PCR; TCRdb stores just in-frame clones and leaves some out. This sample has about 77,000 clones, with roughly 74% found just once. This sample is drawn from a study of cytomegalovirus exposure and HLA in healthy donors. Study-wide results and limits: The authors considered a cluster of highly shared sequence variants likely to be a sequencing artifact. After further analysis at a later stage, 16,951 TCR beta sequences were associated with HLA alleles at 0.05 false discovery rate. Most subjects' HLA-A and HLA-B alleles were reportedly predicted from TCR beta sequences. CMV serostatus was the sole immune exposure data available.

CDR1 is SGHRS and CDR2 is YFSETQ in the germline V gene. The CDR3 has 15 amino acids. The ends lost 3 bases at V and 2 bases at J; junction bases unmatched: 3. The sequence derives from a man in his forties in good health and CMV-seronegative. Input material: PBMCs. The chain combines TRBV5-1 with TRBJ2-3, with 10 bases matching TRBD2. CDR3 loop: CASSSGLAATDTQYF. The DNA of the CDR3 is TGCGCCAGCAGCTCCGGACTAGCGGCCACAGATACGCAGTATTTT. Supplemented by reference TRBV5-1 and TRBJ2-3, the full variable domain reads KAGVTQTPRYLIKTRGQQVTLSCSPISGHRSVSWYQQTPGQGLQFLFEYFSETQRNKGNFPGRFSGRQFSNSRSEMNVSTLELGDSALYLCASSSGLAATDTQYFGPGTRLTVL.